The rows below give T cell receptor beta chains drawn from one sample of a study of T cell changes during pregnancy in multiple sclerosis. Clones were read by immunoSEQ multiplex PCR, and TCRdb kept only the in-frame ones, dropping some. The sample consists of tens of thousands of clones, around 92% of them appearing once. This material consisted of CD4+ T cells from peripheral blood mononuclear cells, taken after pregnancy. The receptors stem from a female donor in good health, enrolled as a control in a pregnancy study. Both conserved end residues are part of each CDR3. The size field is filled for only some rows; it gives once, few, many or a size class.

NA TRBV19 CASSDRGSLPYNEQFF
NA TRBV7-2 CASSLDGSEKLFF
NA TRBV7-2 CASRHPNSGNTIYF
NA TRBV7-9 CASSKTGSNTEAFF
NA TRBV19 CASSFQGQGRKTQYF
NA TRBV7-2 CASSKGDRTEAFF
NA TRBV5-1 CASSLAGASNQPQHF
NA TRBV9 CASSVDVGNEQFF
NA TRBV9 CASSVGTDPSNQPQHF
NA TRBV19 CASSIGGETQYF
NA TRBV18 CASSGTGGLSSYNEQFF
NA TRBV7-6 CASSLEGGREQYF
NA TRBV19 CASSFALAHEQFF
NA TRBV5-8 CASSLQGLKETQYF
NA TRBV6-5 CASSSRTPPYEQYF
NA TRBV7-3 CASSRDYGTQYF
NA TRBV28 CASSLEGQTYGYTF
few TRBV11-3 CASSLGSGGQQFF
NA TRBV6-5 CATKGVQGHQPQHF
NA TRBV7-6 CASSPGGTSARGEQYF
few TRBV7-2 CASSPTRGDTQYF
NA TRBV5-1 CASSLGQGEAKNIQYF
NA TRBV7-9 CASSFGDTGGTGELFF
NA TRBV15 CATSVGGGGRYGYTF
NA TRBV29-1 CSVVAPPYEQYF
NA TRBV5-6 CASSLTGGADEKLFF
NA TRBV7-2 CASSLGTGRGGVQYF
NA TRBV28 CASSSGGRDGGALNEQFF
few TRBV10-3 CATLPEGDSPLHF
once TRBV7-2 CASSPRTGDYGYTF
NA TRBV4-2 CASSSPQGGVPNEQFF
few TRBV29-1 CSVESRTEAFF
few TRBV20-1 CSAARGYGYTF
NA TRBV7-9 CASSLVLAWDEQFF
NA TRBV28 CASRVDRPSTNEKLFF
NA TRBV6-1 CASSVRQGTDTQYF
NA TRBV6-1 CASSEALRDSQHF
once TRBV6-6 CASRATVGGTKNIQYF
NA TRBV2 CASSVRMNTEAFF
NA TRBV10-1 CASRTVRAPQGGGNTEAFF
NA TRBV30 CAWSVSWGEIGNTEAFF
NA TRBV10-3 CAISSGSGGLEKLFF
few TRBV9 CASSPERGEAFF
NA TRBV7-2 CASSFGVPGQRAKNIQYF
NA TRBV7-2 CASSFWRGAQETQYF
NA TRBV4-2 CASSQGQGSYEQYF
NA TRBV11-1 CASSSRGAYGYTF
NA TRBV7-9 CASSLQGAAGTEAFF
few TRBV7-2 CASSPSRVGGNTEAFF
NA TRBV5-8 CASSLIWTGDF
NA TRBV7-2 CASSLGPPIDTQYF
NA TRBV7-2 CASRRKSNEQFF
NA TRBV11-2 CASSSNRGSYEQYF
NA TRBV14 CASSQGLAGGPWTGELFF